The sequence of this TCR beta chain was determined in a study of beta chain features in type 1 diabetes. Study results and limitations: Naive, central memory and Treg TCRB repertoires seemed to resemble each other more closely in patients than they did in healthy donors. Moderately but significantly shorter TCRB CDR3s were found in Type 1 diabetes patients in all four CD4+ subsets.

What was sequenced were expressed TCRB transcripts, since all of the isolated RNA had been reverse transcribed. Generated by immunoSEQ multiplex PCR, the TCRdb table keeps only in-frame clones and is missing some. This table holds some 160,000 clones, around 8.3% found once. This clone was counted between two and nine times. Its target is not known. In germline, CDR1 is LNHDA, CDR2 SQIVND (reference sequence). This CDR3 has 13 amino acids. Trimming shortened V by 5 bases and J by 10 bases, and 15 bases separated the two germline ends. Stem cell-like memory, regulatory, central memory and naive CD4+ cells were sorted via CD45RO/CCR7/CD25/CD127/CD95/CD27.

Sample: central memory CD4+ T cells from blood. The chain has TRBV19 and TRBJ2-1, with D possibly matching TRBD1 (5 bases). The receptor was isolated from a woman younger than 35 with type 1 diabetes. CDR3: CASSVKQGREQFF. In nucleotides, the CDR3 is TGTGCCAGTAGTGTGAAGCAGGGAAGAGAGCAGTTCTTC.